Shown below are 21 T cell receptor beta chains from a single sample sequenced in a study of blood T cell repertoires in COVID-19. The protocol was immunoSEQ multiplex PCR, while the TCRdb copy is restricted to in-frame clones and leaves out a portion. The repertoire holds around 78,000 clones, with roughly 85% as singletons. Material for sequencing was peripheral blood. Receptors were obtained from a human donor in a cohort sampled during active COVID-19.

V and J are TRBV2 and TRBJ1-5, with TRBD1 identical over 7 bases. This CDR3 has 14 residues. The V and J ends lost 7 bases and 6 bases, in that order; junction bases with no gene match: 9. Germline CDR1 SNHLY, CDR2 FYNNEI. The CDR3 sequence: CASKRTGLTQPQHF. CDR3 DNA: TGTGCCAGCAAGCGGACAGGACTCACTCAGCCCCAGCATTTT.

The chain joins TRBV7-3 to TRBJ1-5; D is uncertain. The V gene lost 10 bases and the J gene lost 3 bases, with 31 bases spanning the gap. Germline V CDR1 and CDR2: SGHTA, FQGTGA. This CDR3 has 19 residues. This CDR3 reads CATFGIQVRCGEINQPQHF. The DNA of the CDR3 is TGTGCCACTTTTGGCATCCAGGTACGTTGCGGGGAAATCAATCAGCCCCAGCATTTT.

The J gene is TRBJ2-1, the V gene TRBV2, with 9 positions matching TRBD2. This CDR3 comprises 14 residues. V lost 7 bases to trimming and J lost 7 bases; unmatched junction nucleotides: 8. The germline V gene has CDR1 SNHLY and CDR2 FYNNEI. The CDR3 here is CASKPGTSTNEQFF. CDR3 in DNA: TGTGCCAGCAAACCCGGGACTAGCACTAATGAGCAGTTCTTC.

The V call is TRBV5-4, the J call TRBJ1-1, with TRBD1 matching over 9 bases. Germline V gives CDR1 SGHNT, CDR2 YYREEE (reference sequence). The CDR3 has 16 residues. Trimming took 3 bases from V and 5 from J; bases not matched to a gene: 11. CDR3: CASSYGQGTWQTEAFF. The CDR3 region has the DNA TGTGCCAGCAGCTACGGACAGGGGACTTGGCAGACTGAAGCTTTCTTT.

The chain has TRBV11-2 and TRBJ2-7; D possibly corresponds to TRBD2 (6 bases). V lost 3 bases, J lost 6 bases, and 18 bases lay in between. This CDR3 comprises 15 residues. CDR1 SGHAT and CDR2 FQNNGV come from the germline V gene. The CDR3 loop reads CASSLTSALSGEQYF. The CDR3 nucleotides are TGTGCCAGCAGCTTGACTAGTGCGCTTTCTGGCGAGCAGTACTTC.

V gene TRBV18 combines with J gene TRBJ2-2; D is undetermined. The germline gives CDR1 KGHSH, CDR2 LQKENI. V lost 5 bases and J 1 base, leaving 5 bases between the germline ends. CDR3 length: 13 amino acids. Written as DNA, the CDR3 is TGTGCCAGCTCATCCCGGAACACCGGGGAGCTGTTTTTT. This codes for CASSSRNTGELFF.

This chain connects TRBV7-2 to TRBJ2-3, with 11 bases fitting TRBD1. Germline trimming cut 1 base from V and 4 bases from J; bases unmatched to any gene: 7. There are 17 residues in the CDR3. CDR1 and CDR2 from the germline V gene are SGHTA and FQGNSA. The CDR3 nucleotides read TGTGCCAGCAGCTTAGAAGGGACAGGGGGGGTTTCAGATACGCAGTATTTT. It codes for CASSLEGTGGVSDTQYF.

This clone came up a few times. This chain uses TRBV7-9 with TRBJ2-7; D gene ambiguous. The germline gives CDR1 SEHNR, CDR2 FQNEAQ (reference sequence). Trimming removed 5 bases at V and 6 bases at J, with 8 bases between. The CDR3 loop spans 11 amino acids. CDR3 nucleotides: TGTGCCAGCAGCAAGAACTCCGAGCAGTACTTC. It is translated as CASSKNSEQYF.

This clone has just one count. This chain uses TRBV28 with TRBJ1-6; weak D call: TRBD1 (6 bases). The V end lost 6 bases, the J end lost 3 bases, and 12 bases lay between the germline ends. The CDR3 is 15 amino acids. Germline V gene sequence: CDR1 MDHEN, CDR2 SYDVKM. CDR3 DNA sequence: TGTGCCAGCAGGCAAACAGGGAGCTATAATTCACCCCTCCACTTT. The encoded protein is CASRQTGSYNSPLHF.

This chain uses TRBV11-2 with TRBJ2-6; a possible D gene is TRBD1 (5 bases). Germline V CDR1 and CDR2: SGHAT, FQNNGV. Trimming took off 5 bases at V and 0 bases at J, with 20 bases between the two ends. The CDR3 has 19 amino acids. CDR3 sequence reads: CASSRSGLYWFSGANVLTF. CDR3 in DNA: TGTGCCAGCAGCCGCTCAGGGTTGTATTGGTTCTCTGGGGCCAACGTCCTGACTTTC.

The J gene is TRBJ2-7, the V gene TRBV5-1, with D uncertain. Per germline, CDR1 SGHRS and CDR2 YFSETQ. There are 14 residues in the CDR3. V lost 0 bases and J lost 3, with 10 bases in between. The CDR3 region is CASSLDSPHYEQYF. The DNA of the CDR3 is TGCGCCAGCAGCTTGGACAGCCCTCACTACGAGCAGTACTTC.

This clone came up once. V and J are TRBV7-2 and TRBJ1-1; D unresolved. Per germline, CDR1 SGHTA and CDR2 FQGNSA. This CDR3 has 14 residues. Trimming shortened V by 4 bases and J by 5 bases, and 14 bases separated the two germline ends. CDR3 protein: CASSSLRRLTEAFF. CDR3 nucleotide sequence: TGTGCCAGCAGCTCCTTGAGGAGACTGACTGAAGCTTTCTTT.

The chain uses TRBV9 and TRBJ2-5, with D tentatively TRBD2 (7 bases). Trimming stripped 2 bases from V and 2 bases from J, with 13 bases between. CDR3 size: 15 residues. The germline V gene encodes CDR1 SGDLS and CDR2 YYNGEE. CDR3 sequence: CASSVGGRGQETQYF. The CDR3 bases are TGTGCCAGCAGCGTGGGGGGGCGAGGTCAAGAGACCCAGTACTTC. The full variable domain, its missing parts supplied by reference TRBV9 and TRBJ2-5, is DSGVTQTPKHLITATGQRVTLRCSPRSGDLSVYWYQQSLDQGLQFLIQYYNGEERAKGNILERFSAQQFPDLHSELNLSSLELGDSALYFCASSVGGRGQETQYFGPGTRLLVL.

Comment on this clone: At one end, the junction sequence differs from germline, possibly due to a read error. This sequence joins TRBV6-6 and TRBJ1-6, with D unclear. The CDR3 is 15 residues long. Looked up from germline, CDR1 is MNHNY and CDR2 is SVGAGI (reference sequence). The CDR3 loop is CVSSSGSSYNSPLHF. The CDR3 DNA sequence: TGTGTCAGCAGCTCGGGGAGCTCCTATAATTCACCCCTCCACTTT.

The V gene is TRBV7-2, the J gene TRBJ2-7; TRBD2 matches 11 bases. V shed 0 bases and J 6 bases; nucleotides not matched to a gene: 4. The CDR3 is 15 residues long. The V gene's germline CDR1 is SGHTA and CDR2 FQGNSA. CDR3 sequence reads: CASSLARLAGGEQYF. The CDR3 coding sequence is TGTGCCAGCAGCTTAGCGCGCCTAGCGGGAGGCGAGCAGTACTTC.

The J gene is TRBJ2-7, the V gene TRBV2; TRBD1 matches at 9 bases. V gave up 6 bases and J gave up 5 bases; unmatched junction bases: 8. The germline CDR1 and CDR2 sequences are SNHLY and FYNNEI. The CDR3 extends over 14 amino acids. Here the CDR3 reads CASRDRDRAHEQYF. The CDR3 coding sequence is TGTGCCAGCAGGGACCGGGACAGGGCCCACGAGCAGTACTTC.

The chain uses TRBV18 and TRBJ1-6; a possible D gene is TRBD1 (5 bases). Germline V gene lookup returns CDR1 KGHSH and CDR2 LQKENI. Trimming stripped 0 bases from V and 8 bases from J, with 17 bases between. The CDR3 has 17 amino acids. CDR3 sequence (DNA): TGTGCCAGCTCACCACCGAAGAAAACAGGATCCCATTCACCCCTCCACTTT. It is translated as CASSPPKKTGSHSPLHF.

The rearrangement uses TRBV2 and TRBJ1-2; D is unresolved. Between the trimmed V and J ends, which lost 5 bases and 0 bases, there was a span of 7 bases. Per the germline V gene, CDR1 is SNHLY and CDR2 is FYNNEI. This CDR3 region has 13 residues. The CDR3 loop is CASSPNTNYGYTF. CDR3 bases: TGTGCCAGCAGTCCTAATACTAACTATGGCTACACCTTC.

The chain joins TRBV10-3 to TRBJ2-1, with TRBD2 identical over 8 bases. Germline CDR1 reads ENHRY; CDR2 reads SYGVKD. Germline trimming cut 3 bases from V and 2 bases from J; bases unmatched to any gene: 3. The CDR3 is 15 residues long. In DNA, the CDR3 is TGTGCCATCAGTGAAGTAGCGGGGACCTACAATGAGCAGTTCTTC. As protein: CAISEVAGTYNEQFF.

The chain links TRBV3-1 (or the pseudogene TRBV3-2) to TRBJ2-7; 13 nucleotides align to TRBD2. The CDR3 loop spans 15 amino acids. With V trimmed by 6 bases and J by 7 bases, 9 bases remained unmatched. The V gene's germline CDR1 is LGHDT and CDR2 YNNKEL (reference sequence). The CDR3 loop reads CASRGTSGAPGEQYF. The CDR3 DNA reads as TGTGCCAGCAGGGGGACTAGCGGGGCCCCCGGAGAGCAGTACTTC.

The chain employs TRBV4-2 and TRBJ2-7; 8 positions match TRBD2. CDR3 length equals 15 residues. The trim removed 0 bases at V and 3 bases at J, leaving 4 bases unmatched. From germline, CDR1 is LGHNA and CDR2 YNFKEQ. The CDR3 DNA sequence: TGTGCCAGCAGCCAAGATCAGAGCGGGAGCTACGAGCAGTACTTC. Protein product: CASSQDQSGSYEQYF.